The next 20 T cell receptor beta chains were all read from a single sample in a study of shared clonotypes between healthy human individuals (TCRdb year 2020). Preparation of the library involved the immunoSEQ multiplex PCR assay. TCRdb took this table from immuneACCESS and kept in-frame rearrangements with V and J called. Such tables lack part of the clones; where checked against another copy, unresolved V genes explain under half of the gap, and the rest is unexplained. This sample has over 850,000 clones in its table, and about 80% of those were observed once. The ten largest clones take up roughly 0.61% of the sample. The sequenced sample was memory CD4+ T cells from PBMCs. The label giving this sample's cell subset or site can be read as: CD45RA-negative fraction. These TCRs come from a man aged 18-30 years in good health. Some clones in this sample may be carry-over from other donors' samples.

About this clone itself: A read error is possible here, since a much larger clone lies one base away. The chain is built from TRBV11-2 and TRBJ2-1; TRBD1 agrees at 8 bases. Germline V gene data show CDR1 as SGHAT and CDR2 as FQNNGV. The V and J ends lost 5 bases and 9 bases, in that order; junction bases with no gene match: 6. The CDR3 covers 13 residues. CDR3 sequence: CASSQGANREQFF. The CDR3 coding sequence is TGTGCCAGCAGCCAGGGGGCCAATCGTGAGCAGTTCTTC.

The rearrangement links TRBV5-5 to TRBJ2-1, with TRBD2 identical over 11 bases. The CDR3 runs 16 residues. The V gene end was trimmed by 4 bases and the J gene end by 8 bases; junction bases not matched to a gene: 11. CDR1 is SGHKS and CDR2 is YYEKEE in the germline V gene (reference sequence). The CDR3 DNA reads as TGTGCCAGCAGCAAACTACTAGCGGGAGAGGTATATGAGCAGTTCTTC. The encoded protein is CASSKLLAGEVYEQFF.

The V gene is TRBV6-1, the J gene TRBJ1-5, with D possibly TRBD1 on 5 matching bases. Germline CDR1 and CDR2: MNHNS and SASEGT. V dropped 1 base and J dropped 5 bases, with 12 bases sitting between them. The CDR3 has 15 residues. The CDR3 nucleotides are TGTGCCAGCAGTGAAGGGGGGACTTTCTATCAGCCCCAGCATTTT. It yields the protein CASSEGGTFYQPQHF.

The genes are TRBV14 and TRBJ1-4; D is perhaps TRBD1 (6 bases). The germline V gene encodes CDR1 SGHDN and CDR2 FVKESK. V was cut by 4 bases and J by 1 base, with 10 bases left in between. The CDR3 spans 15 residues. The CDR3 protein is CASSPHRVTNEKLFF. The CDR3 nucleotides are TGTGCCAGCAGCCCCCACAGGGTAACTAATGAAAAACTGTTTTTT. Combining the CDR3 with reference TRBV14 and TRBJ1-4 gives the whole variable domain EAGVTQFPSHSVIEKGQTVTLRCDPISGHDNLYWYRRVMGKEIKFLLHFVKESKQDESGMPNNRFLAERTGGTYSTLKVQPAELEDSGVYFCASSPHRVTNEKLFFGSGTQLSVL.

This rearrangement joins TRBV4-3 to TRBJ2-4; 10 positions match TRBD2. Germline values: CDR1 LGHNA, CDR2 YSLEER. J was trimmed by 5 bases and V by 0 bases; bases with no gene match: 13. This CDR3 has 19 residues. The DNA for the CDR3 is TGCGCCAGCAGCCAAGATCGTGCGACTAGCGGGCTTCCGGAAAACATTCAGTACTTC. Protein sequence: CASSQDRATSGLPENIQYF.

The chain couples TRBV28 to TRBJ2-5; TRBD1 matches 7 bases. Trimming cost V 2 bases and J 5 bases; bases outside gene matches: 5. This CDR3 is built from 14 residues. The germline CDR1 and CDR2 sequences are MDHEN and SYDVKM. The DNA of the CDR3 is TGTGCCAGCAGTTTACGACAGGGTAGTGAGACCCAGTACTTC. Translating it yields CASSLRQGSETQYF. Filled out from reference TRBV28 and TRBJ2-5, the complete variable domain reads DVKVTQSSRYLVKRTGEKVFLECVQDMDHENMFWYRQDPGLGLRLIYFSYDVKMKEKGDIPEGYSVSREKKERFSLILESASTNQTSMYLCASSLRQGSETQYFGPGTRLLVL.

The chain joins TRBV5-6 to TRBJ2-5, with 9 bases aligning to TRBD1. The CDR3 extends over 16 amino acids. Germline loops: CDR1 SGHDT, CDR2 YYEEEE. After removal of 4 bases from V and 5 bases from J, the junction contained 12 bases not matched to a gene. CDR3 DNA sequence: TGTGCCAGCAGCCCACCCGGGACAGGGCTTGGGGAGACCCAGTACTTC. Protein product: CASSPPGTGLGETQYF. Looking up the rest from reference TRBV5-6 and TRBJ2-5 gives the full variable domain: DAGVTQSPTHLIKTRGQQVTLRCSPKSGHDTVSWYQQALGQGPQFIFQYYEEEERQRGNFPDRFSGHQFPNYSSELNVNALLLGDSALYLCASSPPGTGLGETQYFGPGTRLLVL.

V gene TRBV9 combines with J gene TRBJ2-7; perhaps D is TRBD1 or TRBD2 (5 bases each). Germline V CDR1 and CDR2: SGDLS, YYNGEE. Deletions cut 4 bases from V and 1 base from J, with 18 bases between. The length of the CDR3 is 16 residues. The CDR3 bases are TGTGCCAGCAGCCGAGGGCAGGGCGCTATTTCCTACGAGCAGTACTTC. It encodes CASSRGQGAISYEQYF.

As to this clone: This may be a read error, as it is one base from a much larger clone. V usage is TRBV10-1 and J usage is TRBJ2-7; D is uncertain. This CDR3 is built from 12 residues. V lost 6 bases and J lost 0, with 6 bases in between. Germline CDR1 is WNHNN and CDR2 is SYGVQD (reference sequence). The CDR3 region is CASSASSYEQYF. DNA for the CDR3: TGCGCCAGCAGCGCTAGCTCCTACGAGCAGTACTTC.

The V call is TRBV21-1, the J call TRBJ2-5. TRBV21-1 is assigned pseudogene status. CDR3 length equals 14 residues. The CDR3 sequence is CASSNRGGLETQYF. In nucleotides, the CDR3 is TGTGCCAGCAGCAATCGAGGGGGACTAGAGACCCAGTACTTC.

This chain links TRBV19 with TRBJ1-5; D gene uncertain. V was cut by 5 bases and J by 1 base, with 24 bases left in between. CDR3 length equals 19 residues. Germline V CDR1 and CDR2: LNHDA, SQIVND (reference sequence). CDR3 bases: TGTGCCAGTAGTTCTATAGACCTAGCATTTCGCCTGAGCAATCAGCCCCAGCATTTT. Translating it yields CASSSIDLAFRLSNQPQHF.

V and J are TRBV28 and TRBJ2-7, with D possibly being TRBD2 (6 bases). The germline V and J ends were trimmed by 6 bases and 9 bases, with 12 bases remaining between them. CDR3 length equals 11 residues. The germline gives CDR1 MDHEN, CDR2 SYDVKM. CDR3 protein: CASRYGGVQYF. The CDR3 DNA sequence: TGTGCCAGCAGATACGGAGGGGTGCAGTACTTC.

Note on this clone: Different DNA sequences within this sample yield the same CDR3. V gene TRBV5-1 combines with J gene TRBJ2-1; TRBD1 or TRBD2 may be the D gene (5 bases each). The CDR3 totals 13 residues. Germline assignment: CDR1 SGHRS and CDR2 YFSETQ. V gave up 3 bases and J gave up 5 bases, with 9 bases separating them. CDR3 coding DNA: TGCGCCAGCAGCTCCGGGGCCCACAATGAGCAGTTCTTC. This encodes CASSSGAHNEQFF.

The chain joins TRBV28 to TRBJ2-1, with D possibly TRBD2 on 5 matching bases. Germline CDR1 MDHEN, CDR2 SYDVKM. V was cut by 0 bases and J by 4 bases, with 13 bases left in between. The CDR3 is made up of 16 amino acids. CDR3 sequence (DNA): TGTGCCAGCAGTTTATGGGGGAGAGGAATTTACAATGAGCAGTTCTTC. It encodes CASSLWGRGIYNEQFF.

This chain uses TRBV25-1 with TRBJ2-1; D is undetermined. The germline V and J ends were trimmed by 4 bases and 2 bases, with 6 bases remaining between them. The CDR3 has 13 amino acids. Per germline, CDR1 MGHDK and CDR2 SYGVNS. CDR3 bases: TGTGCCAGCAGTGCTCCCACCTACAATGAGCAGTTCTTC. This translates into CASSAPTYNEQFF.

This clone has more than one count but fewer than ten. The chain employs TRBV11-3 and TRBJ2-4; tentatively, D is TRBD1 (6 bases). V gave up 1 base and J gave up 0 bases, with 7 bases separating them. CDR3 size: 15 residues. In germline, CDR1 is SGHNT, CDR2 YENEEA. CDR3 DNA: TGTGCCAGCAGCTTAGCCAGGGGAGCCAAAAACATTCAGTACTTC. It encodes CASSLARGAKNIQYF.

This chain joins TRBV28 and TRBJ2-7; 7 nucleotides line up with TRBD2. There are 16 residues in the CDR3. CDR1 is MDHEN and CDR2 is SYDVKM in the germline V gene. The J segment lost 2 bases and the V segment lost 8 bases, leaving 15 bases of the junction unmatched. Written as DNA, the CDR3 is TGTGCCAGCGGGAACCGCGGGCTAGCGGACCCCTACGAGCAGTACTTC. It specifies CASGNRGLADPYEQYF.

The CDR3: CAISESPSGSLHEQFF. The CDR3 bases are TGTGCCATCAGTGAGTCCCCTAGCGGGAGTTTACATGAGCAGTTCTTC. This chain connects TRBV10-3 to TRBJ2-1, with 10 bases lining up with TRBD2. This CDR3 contains 16 residues. CDR1 is ENHRY and CDR2 is SYGVKD in the germline V gene. V lost 0 bases, J lost 8 bases, and 7 bases stayed unmatched.

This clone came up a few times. The CDR3 region is CARGYIVSNQPQHF. CDR3 nucleotides: TGTGCCAGGGGATACATAGTAAGCAATCAGCCCCAGCATTTT. The rearrangement links TRBV25-1 to TRBJ1-5; D call uncertain. Germline CDR1 is MGHDK and CDR2 is SYGVNS. Trimming removed 9 bases at V and 1 base at J, with 13 bases between. The CDR3 spans 14 residues.

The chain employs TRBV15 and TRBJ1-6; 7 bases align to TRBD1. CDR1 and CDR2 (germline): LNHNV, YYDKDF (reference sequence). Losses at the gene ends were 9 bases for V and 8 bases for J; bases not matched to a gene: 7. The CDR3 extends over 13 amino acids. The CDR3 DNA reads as TGTGCCACAAGACAGGGATGGGATTCACCCCTCCACTTT. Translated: CATRQGWDSPLHF.